The 32 T cell receptor beta chains below were found in one sample sequenced in a study of cytomegalovirus exposure and HLA in healthy donors (dated by TCRdb to the late 2010s). Library method: the immunoSEQ multiplex PCR assay. For the multiplex PCR, a mixture combining 60 forward primers for TCR Vbeta segments and 13 reverse primers for TCR Jbeta segments was used. TCRdb holds this immuneACCESS table with in-frame rearrangements only. Some clones are missing; in checked studies, unresolved V genes explain under half, and the rest has no known cause. The sample table contains 150,000 to 200,000 clones; only one count was recorded for around four fifths of them. Jointly, the top ten make up around 3.1% of the sample. Material: PBMCs. These receptors were taken from a female donor in good health and CMV-seronegative.

This chain joins TRBV9 and TRBJ2-5; 12 nucleotides agree with TRBD2. With 4 bases clipped from V and 2 bases from J, the junction kept 6 bases outside the gene matches. CDR1 is SGDLS and CDR2 is YYNGEE in the germline V gene. This CDR3 has 16 amino acids. The DNA of the CDR3 is TGTGCCAGCAGCCAACTAGCGGGGGGACCACAAGAGACCCAGTACTTC. Its protein product is CASSQLAGGPQETQYF.

The count of this clone is one. This chain links TRBV7-3 with TRBJ2-7; possible D gene TRBD1, 7 bases. Germline V gives CDR1 SGHTA, CDR2 FQGTGA. V was pared by 5 bases and J by 2 bases, with 16 bases between. CDR3 length equals 15 residues. In nucleotides, the CDR3 is TGTGCCAGCAGCAGACAGGGAGGACGTACCTACGAGCAGTACTTC. Translation gives CASSRQGGRTYEQYF.

The count of this clone is one. This chain links TRBV7-6 with TRBJ2-5, with 11 bases aligning to TRBD2. Germline V gene sequence: CDR1 SGHVS, CDR2 FNYEAQ. This CDR3 spans 15 amino acids. With V trimmed by 5 bases and J by 3 bases, 5 bases remained unmatched. CDR3 nucleotides: TGTGCCAGCAGCAACGCGGGACTAGCGGAAGAGACCCAGTACTTC. The encoded protein is CASSNAGLAEETQYF.

The chain employs TRBV19 and TRBJ2-5; TRBD2 matches 7 bases. V trimming: 6 bases; J trimming: 4 bases; junction bases outside the gene matches: 14. This CDR3 has 16 amino acids. The germline V gene encodes CDR1 LNHDA and CDR2 SQIVND (reference sequence). The CDR3 loop reads CASSLELGGSAETQYF. The CDR3 DNA sequence: TGTGCCAGTAGCTTGGAGTTGGGCGGGAGTGCAGAGACCCAGTACTTC.

The sample holds a few counts of this clone. V gene TRBV6-5 combines with J gene TRBJ2-7; no clear D gene. Germline values: CDR1 MNHEY, CDR2 SVGAGI. V lost 2 bases and J lost 0, with 8 bases in between. The CDR3 contains 14 residues. CDR3 in DNA: TGTGCCAGCAGTTACAACACCCTCTCCTACGAGCAGTACTTC. Its protein is CASSYNTLSYEQYF.

J is TRBJ1-5 and V is TRBV7-9, with 10 bases aligning to TRBD1. Germline-derived CDR1 and CDR2 are SEHNR and FQNEAQ (reference sequence). V lost 4 bases and J lost 2; bases outside the gene matches: 14. The CDR3 spans 19 residues. The DNA of the CDR3 is TGTGCCAGCAGCTACCGACGGGACAGGGGAGTAGAGGGCAATCAGCCCCAGCATTTT. Translating gives CASSYRRDRGVEGNQPQHF.

The chain recombines TRBV7-2 with TRBJ2-7; 12 bases are a match to TRBD2. This CDR3 is built from 16 residues. Unmatched junction bases numbered 8, after V lost 5 bases and J lost 3 bases. The germline V gene has CDR1 SGHTA and CDR2 FQGNSA. CDR3 nucleotide sequence: TGTGCCAGCAGCGCTAGACTAGCGGGGGCCATCTACGAGCAGTACTTC. Protein sequence: CASSARLAGAIYEQYF.

This chain connects TRBV30 to TRBJ2-7; TRBD1 matches 10 bases. V lost 2 bases and J lost 4; bases outside the gene matches: 11. CDR3 length equals 16 residues. Germline CDR1 and CDR2: GTSNPN and SVGIG (reference sequence). The CDR3 loop is CAWSSRDRGMIYEQYF. DNA for the CDR3: TGTGCCTGGAGTTCCCGGGACAGGGGTATGATATACGAGCAGTACTTC.

The chain is built from TRBV7-3 and TRBJ2-5; 8 bases fit TRBD1. J gave up 5 bases and V 2 bases, and 7 bases lay outside the gene matches. This CDR3 is built from 15 residues. Germline CDR1 and CDR2: SGHTA and FQGTGA. The CDR3 DNA sequence: TGTGCCAGCAGCTTATTAGGGGACAGGTGGGAGACCCAGTACTTC. Protein sequence: CASSLLGDRWETQYF. Full variable domain (rest looked up from reference TRBV7-3 and TRBJ2-5): GAGVSQTPSNKVTEKGKYVELRCDPISGHTALYWYRQSLGQGPEFLIYFQGTGAADDSGLPNDRFFAVRPEGSVSTLKIQRTERGDSAVYLCASSLLGDRWETQYFGPGTRLLVL.

This clone has only one observation. CDR3 sequence (DNA): TGTGCCAGTAGTATTCAGACAGGGGTTCTCTACGAGCAGTACTTC. Translation gives CASSIQTGVLYEQYF. The chain has TRBV19 and TRBJ2-7; 8 bases map to TRBD1. CDR3 size: 15 residues. From germline, CDR1 is LNHDA and CDR2 SQIVND (reference sequence). V lost 3 bases to trimming and J lost 3 bases; unmatched junction nucleotides: 7.

The chain employs TRBV30 and TRBJ2-1; TRBD2 is a possible D gene (5 bases). Germline-derived CDR1 and CDR2 are GTSNPN and SVGIG (reference sequence). Trimming shortened V by 1 base and J by 6 bases, and 10 bases separated the two germline ends. The CDR3 is made up of 13 amino acids. The CDR3 reads CAWSATRGNEQFF. The CDR3 nucleotides are TGTGCCTGGAGTGCCACCCGGGGCAATGAGCAGTTCTTC.

This clone was observed a single time. This chain connects TRBV7-9 to TRBJ1-1; maybe TRBD1 (5 bases). The CDR3 loop spans 14 amino acids. Trimming took off 1 base at V and 7 bases at J, with 13 bases between the two ends. CDR1 is SEHNR and CDR2 is FQNEAQ in the germline V gene (reference sequence). The CDR3 sequence is CASSLERGSGEAFF. In DNA form, the CDR3 reads TGTGCCAGCAGCTTAGAAAGGGGCTCGGGTGAAGCTTTCTTT. The whole variable domain, remainder taken from reference TRBV7-9 and TRBJ1-1, is DTGVSQNPRHKITKRGQNVTFRCDPISEHNRLYWYRQTLGQGPEFLTYFQNEAQLEKSRLLSDRFSAERPKGSFSTLEIQRTEQGDSAMYLCASSLERGSGEAFFGQGTRLTVV.

The chain couples TRBV11-2 to TRBJ1-3; D is perhaps TRBD1 (5 bases). This CDR3 comprises 13 residues. Germline lookup yields CDR1 SGHAT and CDR2 FQNNGV. V gave up 8 bases and J gave up 0 bases, with 8 bases separating them. CDR3 DNA sequence: TGTGCCAGCGCGGGGGGCTCTGGAAACACCATATATTTT. Its protein product is CASAGGSGNTIYF.

The chain employs TRBV27 and TRBJ1-1; D call uncertain. The CDR3 spans 15 residues. CDR1 and CDR2 from the germline V gene are MNHEY and SMNVEV (reference sequence). V lost 1 base to trimming and J lost 4 bases, with 13 bases between them. This chain's CDR3 is CASSLFRSVGTEAFF. The CDR3 nucleotides read TGTGCCAGCAGTTTATTTCGGAGTGTTGGCACTGAAGCTTTCTTT.

This clone has just a few counts. The chain combines TRBV27 with TRBJ2-1; 10 positions agree with TRBD2. Germline V gene sequence: CDR1 MNHEY, CDR2 SMNVEV (reference sequence). The CDR3 runs to 20 residues. The trim removed 3 bases at V and 0 bases at J, leaving 14 bases unmatched. The CDR3 DNA follows: TGTGCCAGCAGTTTCTCCCCGGGACTAGCGACTTACTTCTCCTACAATGAGCAGTTCTTC. It yields the protein CASSFSPGLATYFSYNEQFF.

As DNA, the CDR3 is TGTGCCAGCAGCTTAGGCCTAACTAGCGGGAGGGCCTTATCCCCGGAGACCCAGTACTTC. Its protein is CASSLGLTSGRALSPETQYF. The chain carries TRBV13 and TRBJ2-5; 13 bases align to TRBD2. Losses at the gene ends were 0 bases for V and 5 bases for J; bases not matched to a gene: 15. CDR3 length: 20 amino acids. In germline, CDR1 is PRHDT, CDR2 FYEKMQ (reference sequence).

This chain uses TRBV7-2 with TRBJ2-5, with D perhaps TRBD1 (5 bases). This CDR3 contains 13 residues. The V and J ends lost 5 bases and 7 bases respectively, with 14 bases between them. Per the germline V gene, CDR1 is SGHTA and CDR2 is FQGNSA. CDR3 sequence: CASSELGAGTQYF. As DNA, the CDR3 is TGTGCCAGCAGCGAGCTAGGGGCAGGGACCCAGTACTTC.

This clone was detected a few times. The chain combines TRBV11-2 with TRBJ1-6; 7 bases are a match to TRBD1. J lost 11 bases, V lost 1 base, and 5 bases had no gene match. The CDR3 contains 14 residues. Germline V gene sequence: CDR1 SGHAT, CDR2 FQNNGV. In DNA form, the CDR3 reads TGTGCCAGCAGCTTAGTAGGGCAGGGGGCACCCCTCCACTTT. It specifies CASSLVGQGAPLHF.

The chain uses TRBV27 and TRBJ1-6; 8 bases align to TRBD1. The CDR3 totals 17 residues. V shed 4 bases and J 9 bases; nucleotides not matched to a gene: 14. Germline CDR1 and CDR2: MNHEY and SMNVEV (reference sequence). The chain's CDR3 is CASSWRKTGARGSPLHF. DNA of the CDR3: TGTGCCAGCAGTTGGAGGAAGACAGGGGCAAGGGGTTCACCCCTCCACTTT.

This clone was seen only a few times. This chain links TRBV5-1 with TRBJ2-3, with 15 bases aligning to TRBD2. CDR1 and CDR2 from the germline V gene are SGHRS and YFSETQ. Trimming removed 5 bases from V and 5 bases from J; junction bases left unmatched: 12. There are 18 residues in the CDR3. CDR3 DNA sequence: TGCGCCAGCAGGCTTTCCGGGACTAGCGGGAGGCGGGGAGATACGCAGTATTTT. Translation: CASRLSGTSGRRGDTQYF. The whole variable domain, remainder taken from reference TRBV5-1 and TRBJ2-3, is KAGVTQTPRYLIKTRGQQVTLSCSPISGHRSVSWYQQTPGQGLQFLFEYFSETQRNKGNFPGRFSGRQFSNSRSEMNVSTLELGDSALYLCASRLSGTSGRRGDTQYFGPGTRLTVL.

The chain joins TRBV14 to TRBJ2-7, with 10 positions matching TRBD1. CDR3 size: 15 residues. CDR1 is SGHDN and CDR2 is FVKESK in the germline V gene. After removal of 4 bases from V and 3 bases from J, the junction contained 6 bases not matched to a gene. CDR3 loop: CASSRLGQGIYEQYF. Here the CDR3 DNA reads TGTGCCAGCAGCCGATTGGGACAGGGGATCTACGAGCAGTACTTC.

The chain couples TRBV29-1 to TRBJ2-7, with a tentative D call TRBD2 (5 bases). This CDR3 is built from 13 residues. V was cut by 3 bases and J by 0 bases, with 9 bases left in between. In germline, CDR1 is SQVTM, CDR2 ANQGSEA. CDR3 nucleotides: TGCAGCGTTGACTCGGGGAACTCCTACGAGCAGTACTTC. Residues: CSVDSGNSYEQYF.

This clone was detected a few times. The chain joins TRBV29-1 to TRBJ1-2, with D possibly matching TRBD1 (5 bases). The CDR3 extends over 13 amino acids. CDR1 and CDR2 (germline): SQVTM, ANQGSEA. Trimming shortened V by 5 bases and J by 0 bases, and 10 bases separated the two germline ends. The CDR3 bases are TGCAGCGTTATCGCAGGGACTAACTATGGCTACACCTTC. It is translated as CSVIAGTNYGYTF.

The V call is TRBV6-5, the J call TRBJ2-7; TRBD1 matches at 10 bases. The CDR3 has 16 amino acids. CDR1 and CDR2 from the germline V gene are MNHEY and SVGAGI. V dropped 4 bases and J dropped 0; count of bases not matched to a gene: 6. CDR3 region: CASSWTGGASSYEQYF. The DNA for the CDR3 is TGTGCCAGCAGTTGGACAGGGGGTGCTAGCTCCTACGAGCAGTACTTC.

This sequence joins TRBV5-1 and TRBJ2-3, with 11 nucleotides matching TRBD2. CDR3 length: 15 residues. The ends lost 0 bases at V and 4 bases at J; junction bases unmatched: 1. Germline loops: CDR1 SGHRS, CDR2 YFSETQ. CDR3 amino acids: CASSLGSGGADTQYF. Here the CDR3 DNA reads TGCGCCAGCAGCTTGGGTAGCGGGGGGGCAGATACGCAGTATTTT. The complete variable domain, with remaining parts taken from reference TRBV5-1 and TRBJ2-3, reads KAGVTQTPRYLIKTRGQQVTLSCSPISGHRSVSWYQQTPGQGLQFLFEYFSETQRNKGNFPGRFSGRQFSNSRSEMNVSTLELGDSALYLCASSLGSGGADTQYFGPGTRLTVL.

This chain joins TRBV2 and TRBJ2-7; 8 bases agree with TRBD2. The CDR3 loop spans 15 amino acids. Germline CDR1 and CDR2: SNHLY and FYNNEI. V shed 3 bases and J 0 bases; nucleotides not matched to a gene: 4. The chain's CDR3 is CASSEGLGRSYEQYF. In nucleotides, the CDR3 is TGTGCCAGCAGTGAGGGACTAGGACGCTCCTACGAGCAGTACTTC. The entire variable domain, with the rest obtained from reference TRBV2 and TRBJ2-7, is as follows: EPEVTQTPSHQVTQMGQEVILRCVPISNHLYFYWYRQILGQKVEFLVSFYNNEISEKSEIFDDQFSVERPDGSNFTLKIRSTKLEDSAMYFCASSEGLGRSYEQYFGPGTRLTVT.

This clone was observed once. The chain is built from TRBV2 and TRBJ1-5; D is unresolved. The CDR3 has 13 amino acids. CDR1 is SNHLY and CDR2 is FYNNEI in the germline V gene. The V end lost 3 bases, the J end lost 5 bases, and 8 bases lay between the germline ends. The CDR3 bases are TGTGCCAGCAGTGACCTCAGATATCAGCCCCAGCATTTT. Translation gives CASSDLRYQPQHF.

Here the CDR3 DNA reads TGCGCCACTGGGACAAATGAGCAGTTCTTC. The encoded protein is CATGTNEQFF. The V and J genes are TRBV10-2 and TRBJ2-1; D may be TRBD1 (6 bases). V dropped 10 bases and J dropped 7 bases, with 8 bases sitting between them. The V gene's germline CDR1 is WSHSY and CDR2 SAAADI. The CDR3 spans 10 residues.

In this sample, this clone turned up a few times. The chain carries TRBV5-1 and TRBJ1-1; no firm D call. Germline-derived CDR1 and CDR2 are SGHRS and YFSETQ. The germline V and J ends were trimmed by 0 bases and 4 bases, with 7 bases remaining between them. The CDR3 has 13 residues. The CDR3 spells CASSLGRPTEAFF. CDR3 bases: TGCGCCAGCAGCTTGGGGAGGCCCACTGAAGCTTTCTTT. Filled out from reference TRBV5-1 and TRBJ1-1, the complete variable domain reads KAGVTQTPRYLIKTRGQQVTLSCSPISGHRSVSWYQQTPGQGLQFLFEYFSETQRNKGNFPGRFSGRQFSNSRSEMNVSTLELGDSALYLCASSLGRPTEAFFGQGTRLTVV.

This sequence joins TRBV19 and TRBJ2-2; D is unclear. The CDR3 covers 14 residues. The germline V gene has CDR1 LNHDA and CDR2 SQIVND (reference sequence). V lost 1 base and J 1 base, leaving 4 bases between the germline ends. The CDR3 protein is CASSIVGNTGELFF. As DNA, the CDR3 is TGTGCCAGTAGTATAGTCGGGAACACCGGGGAGCTGTTTTTT. Based on the CDR3 plus reference TRBV19 and TRBJ2-2, the full variable domain is DGGITQSPKYLFRKEGQNVTLSCEQNLNHDAMYWYRQDPGQGLRLIYYSQIVNDFQKGDIAEGYSVSREKKESFPLTVTSAQKNPTAFYLCASSIVGNTGELFFGEGSRLTVL.

The CDR3 loop reads CASTHRDGNQPQHF. The CDR3 nucleotides read TGTGCCAGCACTCACAGGGACGGCAATCAGCCCCAGCATTTT. The V and J genes are TRBV28 and TRBJ1-5; D is perhaps TRBD1 (6 bases). The length of the CDR3 is 14 residues. Trimming took 7 bases from V and 2 from J, leaving 12 bases between them. Germline V gene lookup returns CDR1 MDHEN and CDR2 SYDVKM.

This clone was observed a handful of times. The chain is built from TRBV5-8 and TRBJ1-1; 9 positions match TRBD1. The CDR3 has 17 amino acids. Per the germline V gene, CDR1 is SGHTS and CDR2 is YDEGEE. With V trimmed by 4 bases and J by 0 bases, 10 bases remained unmatched. CDR3 loop: CASSLLYGQGMNTEAFF. The CDR3 DNA sequence: TGTGCCAGCAGCCTACTCTACGGACAGGGGATGAACACTGAAGCTTTCTTT.